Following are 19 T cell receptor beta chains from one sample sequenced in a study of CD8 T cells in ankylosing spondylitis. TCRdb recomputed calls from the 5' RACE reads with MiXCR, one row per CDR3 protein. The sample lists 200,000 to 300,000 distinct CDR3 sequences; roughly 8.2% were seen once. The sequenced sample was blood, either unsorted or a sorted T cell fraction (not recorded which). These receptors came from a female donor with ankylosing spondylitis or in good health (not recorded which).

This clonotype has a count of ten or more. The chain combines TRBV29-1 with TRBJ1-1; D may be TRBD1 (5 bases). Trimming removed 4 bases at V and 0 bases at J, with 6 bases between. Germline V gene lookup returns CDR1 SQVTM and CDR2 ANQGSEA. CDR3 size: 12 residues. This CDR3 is CSVGQLNTEAFF. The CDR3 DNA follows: TGCAGCGTTGGACAGCTGAACACTGAAGCTTTCTTT.

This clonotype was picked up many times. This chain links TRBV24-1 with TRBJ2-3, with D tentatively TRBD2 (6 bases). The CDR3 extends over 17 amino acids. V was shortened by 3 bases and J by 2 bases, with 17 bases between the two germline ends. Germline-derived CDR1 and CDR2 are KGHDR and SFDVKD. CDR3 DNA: TGTGCCACCAGTGATCCCAAGGAGGGTGCCATCACAGATACGCAGTATTTT. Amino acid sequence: CATSDPKEGAITDTQYF.

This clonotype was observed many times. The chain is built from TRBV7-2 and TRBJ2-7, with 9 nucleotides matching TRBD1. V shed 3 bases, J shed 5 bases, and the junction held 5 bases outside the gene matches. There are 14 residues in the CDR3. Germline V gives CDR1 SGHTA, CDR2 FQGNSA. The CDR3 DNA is TGTGCCAGCAGCTTTACAGGGGGCTGGGACGAGCAGTACTTC. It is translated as CASSFTGGWDEQYF.

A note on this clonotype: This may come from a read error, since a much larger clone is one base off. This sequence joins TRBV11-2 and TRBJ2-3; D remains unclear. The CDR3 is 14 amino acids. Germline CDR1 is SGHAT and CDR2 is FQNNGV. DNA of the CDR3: TGTGCCAGCAGCTTAGAGGAGATCACAGATGCGCAGTATTTT. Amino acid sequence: CASSLEEITDAQYF. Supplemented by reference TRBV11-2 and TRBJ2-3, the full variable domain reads EAGVAQSPRYKIIEKRQSVAFWCNPISGHATLYWYQQILGQGPKLLIQFQNNGVVDDSQLPKDRFSAERLKGVDSTLKIQPAKLEDSAVYLCASSLEEITDAQYFGPGTRLTVL.

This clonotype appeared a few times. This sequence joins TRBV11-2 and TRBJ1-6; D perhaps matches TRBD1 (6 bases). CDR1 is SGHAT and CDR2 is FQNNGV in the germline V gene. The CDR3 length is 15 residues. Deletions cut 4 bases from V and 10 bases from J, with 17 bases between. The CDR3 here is CASSSTGGALSPLHF. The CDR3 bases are TGTGCCAGCAGCTCCACCGGGGGGGCCTTATCACCCCTCCACTTT.

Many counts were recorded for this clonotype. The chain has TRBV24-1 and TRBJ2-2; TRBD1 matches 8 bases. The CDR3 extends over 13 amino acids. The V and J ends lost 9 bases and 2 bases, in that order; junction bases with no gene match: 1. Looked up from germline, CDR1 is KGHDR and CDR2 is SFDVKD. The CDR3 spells CATGQGNTGELFF. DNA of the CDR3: TGTGCCACCGGACAGGGAAACACCGGGGAGCTGTTTTTT.

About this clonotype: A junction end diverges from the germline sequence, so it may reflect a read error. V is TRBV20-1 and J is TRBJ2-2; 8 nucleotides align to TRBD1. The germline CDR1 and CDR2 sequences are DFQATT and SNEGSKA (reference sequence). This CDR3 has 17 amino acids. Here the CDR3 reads CCARAETGTGVSGELFF. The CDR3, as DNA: TGCTGTGCTAGAGCCGAAACGGGGACAGGAGTATCCGGGGAGCTGTTTTTT.

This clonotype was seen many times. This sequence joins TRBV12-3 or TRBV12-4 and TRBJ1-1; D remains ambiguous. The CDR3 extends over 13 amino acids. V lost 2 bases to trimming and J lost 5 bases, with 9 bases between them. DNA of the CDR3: TGTGCCAGCAGTTTATTCGGGGAGACTGAAGCTTTCTTT. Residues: CASSLFGETEAFF.

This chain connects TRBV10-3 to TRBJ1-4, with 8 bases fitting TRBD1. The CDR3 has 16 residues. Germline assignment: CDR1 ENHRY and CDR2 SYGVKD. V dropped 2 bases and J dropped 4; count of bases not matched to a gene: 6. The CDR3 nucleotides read TGTGCCATCAGTGAGAGACAGGGGAGGGGTAATGAAAAACTGTTTTTT. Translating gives CAISERQGRGNEKLFF.

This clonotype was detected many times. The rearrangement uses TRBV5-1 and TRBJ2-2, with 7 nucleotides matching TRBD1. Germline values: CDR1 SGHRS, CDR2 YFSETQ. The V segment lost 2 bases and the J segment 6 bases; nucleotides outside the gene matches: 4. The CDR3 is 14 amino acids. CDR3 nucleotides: TGCGCCAGCAGCTTTTACAGGGGTCCCGGGGAGCTGTTTTTT. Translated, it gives CASSFYRGPGELFF. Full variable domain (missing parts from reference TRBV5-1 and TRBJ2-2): KAGVTQTPRYLIKTRGQQVTLSCSPISGHRSVSWYQQTPGQGLQFLFEYFSETQRNKGNFPGRFSGRQFSNSRSEMNVSTLELGDSALYLCASSFYRGPGELFFGEGSRLTVL.

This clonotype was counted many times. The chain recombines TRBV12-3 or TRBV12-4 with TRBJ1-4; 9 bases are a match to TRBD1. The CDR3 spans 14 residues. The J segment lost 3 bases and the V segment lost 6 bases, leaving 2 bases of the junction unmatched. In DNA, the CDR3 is TGTGCCAGCAGGCGACAGGGGGCTAATGAAAAACTGTTTTTT. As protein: CASRRQGANEKLFF.

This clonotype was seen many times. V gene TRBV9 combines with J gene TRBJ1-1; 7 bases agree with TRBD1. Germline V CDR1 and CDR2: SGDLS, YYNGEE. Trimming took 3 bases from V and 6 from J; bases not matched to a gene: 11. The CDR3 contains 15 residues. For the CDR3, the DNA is TGTGCCAGCAGCGGTTACCCGGGACAGAGGTCTGAAGCTTTCTTT. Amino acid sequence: CASSGYPGQRSEAFF.

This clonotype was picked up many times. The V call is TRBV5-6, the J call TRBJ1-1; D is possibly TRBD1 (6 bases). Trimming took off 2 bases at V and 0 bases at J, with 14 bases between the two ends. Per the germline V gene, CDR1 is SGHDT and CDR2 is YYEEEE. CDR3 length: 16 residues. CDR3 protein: CASSFGGGRLNTEAFF. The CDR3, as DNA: TGTGCCAGCAGCTTTGGGGGGGGCAGGTTGAACACTGAAGCTTTCTTT. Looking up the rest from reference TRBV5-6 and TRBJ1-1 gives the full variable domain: DAGVTQSPTHLIKTRGQQVTLRCSPKSGHDTVSWYQQALGQGPQFIFQYYEEEERQRGNFPDRFSGHQFPNYSSELNVNALLLGDSALYLCASSFGGGRLNTEAFFGQGTRLTVV.

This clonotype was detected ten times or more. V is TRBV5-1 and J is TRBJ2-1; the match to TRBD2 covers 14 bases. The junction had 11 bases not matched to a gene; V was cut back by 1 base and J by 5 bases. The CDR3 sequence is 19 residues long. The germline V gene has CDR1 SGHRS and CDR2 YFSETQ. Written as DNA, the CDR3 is TGCGCCAGCAGCTTGTCCGGGACTAGCGGGAGATCGGGGCACAATGAGCAGTTCTTC. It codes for CASSLSGTSGRSGHNEQFF.

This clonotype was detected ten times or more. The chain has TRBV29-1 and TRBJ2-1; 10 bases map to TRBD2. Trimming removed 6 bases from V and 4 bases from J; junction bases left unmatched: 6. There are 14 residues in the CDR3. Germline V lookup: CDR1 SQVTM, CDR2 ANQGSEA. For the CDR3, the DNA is TGCAGCGTGTTCAGGACTAGCGGTTACAATGAGCAGTTCTTC. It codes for CSVFRTSGYNEQFF.

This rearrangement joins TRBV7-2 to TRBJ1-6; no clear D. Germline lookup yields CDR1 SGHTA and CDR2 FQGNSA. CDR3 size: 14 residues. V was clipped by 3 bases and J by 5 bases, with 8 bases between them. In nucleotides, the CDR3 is TGTGCCAGCAGCTTTTGGAGGGATAATTCACCCCTCCACTTT. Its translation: CASSFWRDNSPLHF.

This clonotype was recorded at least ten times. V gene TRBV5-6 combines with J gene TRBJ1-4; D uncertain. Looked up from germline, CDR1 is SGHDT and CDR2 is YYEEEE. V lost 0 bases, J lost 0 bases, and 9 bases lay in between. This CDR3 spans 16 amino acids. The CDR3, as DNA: TGTGCCAGCAGCTTGGGGCCTCGAACAACTAATGAAAAACTGTTTTTT. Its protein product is CASSLGPRTTNEKLFF.

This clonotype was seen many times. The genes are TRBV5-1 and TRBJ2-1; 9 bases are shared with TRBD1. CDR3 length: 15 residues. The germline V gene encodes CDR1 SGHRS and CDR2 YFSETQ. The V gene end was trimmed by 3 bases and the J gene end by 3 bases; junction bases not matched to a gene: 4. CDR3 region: CASSWTGDGYNEQFF. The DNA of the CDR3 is TGCGCCAGCAGCTGGACAGGGGACGGCTACAATGAGCAGTTCTTC.

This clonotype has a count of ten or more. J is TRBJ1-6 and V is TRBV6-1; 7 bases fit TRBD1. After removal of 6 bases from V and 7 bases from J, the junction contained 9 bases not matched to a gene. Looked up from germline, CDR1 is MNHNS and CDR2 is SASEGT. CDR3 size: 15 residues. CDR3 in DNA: TGTGCCAGCAGACGACCCTCCAGGGGGAATTCACCCCTCCACTTT. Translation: CASRRPSRGNSPLHF.